Shown below are 6 T cell receptor beta chains from a single sample sequenced in a study of blood T cells in healthy people across ages (dated by TCRdb to the mid-2010s). Library method: 5' RACE. Sequenced on an Illumina HiSeq 2500. A second roughly 7 to 11 cycle PCR used a sample-barcoded 5' primer and a J-beta primer mix. TCRdb reran the public reads through fastp at Q25 and MiXCR, keeping productive beta chains. Each entry merges the rows of one CDR3 protein and shows their most common DNA and genes. This sample holds about 1.1 million distinct CDR3 sequences; more than 30% were observed only once. Around 14% of the sample belongs to the ten largest clones. Sequencing was carried out using blood. These receptors were taken from a young man in good health.

This clonotype was counted between two and nine times. The V gene is TRBV10-3, the J gene TRBJ2-1; tentatively, D is TRBD2 (5 bases). CDR1 is ENHRY and CDR2 is SYGVKD in the germline V gene. V was cut by 2 bases and J by 2 bases, with 10 bases left in between. This CDR3 region has 15 residues. CDR3 bases: TGTGCCATCAGTGAGCCAGCGGTCCCCTACAATGAGCAGTTCTTC. Translation: CAISEPAVPYNEQFF.

Regarding this clonotype: A much larger clone sits a single nucleotide away, making a read error possible. This chain links TRBV7-9 with TRBJ2-1; D not resolved. Germline V gene data show CDR1 as SEHNR and CDR2 as FQNEAQ (reference sequence). The ends were cut back, 5 bases at V and 7 bases at J, with 6 bases in the middle. The CDR3 contains 11 residues. CDR3 sequence: CASSRKNEQFF. In DNA form, the CDR3 reads TGTGCCAGCAGCCGAAAAAATGAGCAGTTCTTC.

V usage is TRBV6-2 or TRBV6-3 and J usage is TRBJ1-2; no firm D call. Germline CDR1 and CDR2: MNHEY and SVGEGT. CDR3 length equals 16 residues. V was trimmed by 2 bases and J by 2 bases, leaving 15 bases between them. The CDR3 sequence: CASSYPDSYNNYGYTF. Written as DNA, the CDR3 is TGTGCCAGCAGTTACCCCGACTCGTACAACAACTATGGCTACACCTTC.

The chain has TRBV4-1 and TRBJ2-3; D might be TRBD1 (6 bases). Germline CDR1 is MGHRA and CDR2 is YSYEKL. The CDR3 runs to 17 residues. V was clipped by 3 bases and J by 0 bases, with 16 bases between them. CDR3 sequence (DNA): TGCGCCAGCAGCCATCCCTCGGAAGGGGGAAGCACAGATACGCAGTATTTT. Translating it yields CASSHPSEGGSTDTQYF.

The CDR3 coding sequence is TGTGCCAGGAGCGGGGGGGCTAAAAATGAGCAGTACTTC. Translating gives CARSGGAKNEQYF. This chain links TRBV12-3 or TRBV12-4 with TRBJ2-7; 10 nucleotides match TRBD2. This CDR3 spans 13 amino acids. V shed 9 bases, J shed 7 bases, and the junction held 9 bases outside the gene matches.

This clonotype came up a few times. CDR3 region: CASSVSGLAGGISDTQYF. In DNA, the CDR3 is TGTGCCAGCAGCGTATCAGGACTAGCGGGGGGGATCTCCGATACGCAGTATTTT. This sequence joins TRBV9 and TRBJ2-3, with 15 bases lining up with TRBD2. This CDR3 contains 18 residues. V gave up 1 base and J gave up 6 bases; unmatched junction bases: 9. Germline lookup yields CDR1 SGDLS and CDR2 YYNGEE.